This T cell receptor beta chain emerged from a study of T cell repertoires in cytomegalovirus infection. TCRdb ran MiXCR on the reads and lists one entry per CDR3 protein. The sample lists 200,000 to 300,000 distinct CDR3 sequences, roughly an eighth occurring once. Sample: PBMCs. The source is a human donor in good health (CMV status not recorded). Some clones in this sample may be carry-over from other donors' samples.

CDR3 loop: CASSWGTGDEKLFF. CDR3 nucleotides: TGTGCCAGCAGCTGGGGGACAGGCGATGAAAAACTGTTTTTT. The rearrangement links TRBV7-9 to TRBJ1-4; 8 bases agree with TRBD1. The CDR3 spans 14 residues. The V and J ends lost 4 bases and 6 bases, in that order; junction bases with no gene match: 4. Per germline, CDR1 SEHNR and CDR2 FQNEAQ (reference sequence).